Listed below are T cell receptor beta chains from one sample, sequenced in a study of metastatic and nonmetastatic thyroid tumors. TCRdb reprocessed the PCR reads using MiXCR. The sample shows approximately 9,900 clones, 10% to 11% of them seen only once. The sample taken for sequencing was tumor tissue. All receptors come from a female donor with papillary thyroid cancer or a benign thyroid nodule (not recorded which). Some clones in this sample may be carry-over from other donors' samples. Each CDR3 is given with its conserved first and last residue. Each record gives: V gene, D gene, J gene, clone size, CDR3 DNA, CDR3 protein. A D gene is named only where the DNA matches it firmly. Some rows mark clone size as missing; the rest say once, few, many or name a class of expanded clone.

v_call: TRBV9; d_call: NA; j_call: TRBJ2-4; clone_size: many; cdr3_nt: TGTGCCAGCAGCGTAGGTTCGCAGAAAAACATTCAGTACTTC; cdr3_aa: CASSVGSQKNIQYF
v_call: TRBV19; d_call: NA; j_call: TRBJ2-1; clone_size: many; cdr3_nt: TGTGCCAGTAGTCGTAGGGGTGGCTACAATGAGCAGTTCTTC; cdr3_aa: CASSRRGGYNEQFF
v_call: TRBV2; d_call: NA; j_call: TRBJ2-2; clone_size: many; cdr3_nt: TGTGCCACCCGAAGGGCCGGGGAGCTGTTTTTT; cdr3_aa: CATRRAGELFF
v_call: TRBV7-8; d_call: NA; j_call: TRBJ2-7; clone_size: NA; cdr3_nt: TGTGCCAGCAGCTCCACCGGGACGGTCTACGAGCAGTACTTC; cdr3_aa: CASSSTGTVYEQYF
v_call: TRBV20-1; d_call: TRBD2; j_call: TRBJ2-2; clone_size: NA; cdr3_nt: TGCAGTGTCTGCACCGGGACTAGCTTCACCGGGGAGCTGTTTTTT; cdr3_aa: CSVCTGTSFTGELFF
v_call: TRBV7-6; d_call: NA; j_call: TRBJ1-6; clone_size: many; cdr3_nt: TGTGCCAGCAGCTTAGAGTCCTATAATTCACCCCTCCACTTT; cdr3_aa: CASSLESYNSPLHF
v_call: TRBV7-6; d_call: NA; j_call: TRBJ1-3; clone_size: many; cdr3_nt: TGTGCCAGCAGCTTAGATCCGTTCTCCCGTCAAACTGGAAACACCATATATTTT; cdr3_aa: CASSLDPFSRQTGNTIYF
v_call: TRBV6-1; d_call: NA; j_call: TRBJ2-7; clone_size: medium-sized; cdr3_nt: TGTGCCAGTAAACAGGGAGACGAGCAGTACTTC; cdr3_aa: CASKQGDEQYF
v_call: TRBV29-1; d_call: NA; j_call: TRBJ1-1; clone_size: many; cdr3_nt: TGCAGCGTTGGAGGGGGGAACACTGAAGCTTTCTTT; cdr3_aa: CSVGGGNTEAFF
v_call: TRBV28; d_call: NA; j_call: TRBJ1-2; clone_size: medium-sized; cdr3_nt: TGTGCCAGCAGTTTAACCCCCGGGAGGGACTATGGCTACACCTTC; cdr3_aa: CASSLTPGRDYGYTF
v_call: TRBV14; d_call: TRBD1; j_call: TRBJ1-2; clone_size: few; cdr3_nt: TGTGCCAGCAGCCCGACAGGGAGGGGCTACACCTTC; cdr3_aa: CASSPTGRGYTF
v_call: TRBV19; d_call: NA; j_call: TRBJ2-4; clone_size: many; cdr3_nt: TGTGCCAGTAGTATAGGGTCAGATTTTGAAGCCAAAAACATTCAGTACTTC; cdr3_aa: CASSIGSDFEAKNIQYF
v_call: TRBV5-8; d_call: NA; j_call: TRBJ2-1; clone_size: many; cdr3_nt: TGTGCCAGCAGCTCCACATACAATGAGCAGTTCTTC; cdr3_aa: CASSSTYNEQFF
v_call: TRBV7-9; d_call: NA; j_call: TRBJ2-5; clone_size: many; cdr3_nt: TGTGCCAGCAGCTCCGAGGGGCCAGAGACCCAGTACTTC; cdr3_aa: CASSSEGPETQYF
v_call: TRBV5-6; d_call: NA; j_call: TRBJ1-2; clone_size: many; cdr3_nt: TGTGCCAGCAGCTTGGAGTTACGGCTAAACCACTATGGCTACACCTTC; cdr3_aa: CASSLELRLNHYGYTF
v_call: TRBV6-1; d_call: NA; j_call: TRBJ1-3; clone_size: medium-sized; cdr3_nt: TGTGCCAGCACCAAAATGACTGGAGGGGGCTCTGGAAACACCATATATTTT; cdr3_aa: CASTKMTGGGSGNTIYF
v_call: TRBV28; d_call: NA; j_call: TRBJ1-1; clone_size: NA; cdr3_nt: TGTGCCAGCAGCCCCCCGGTACAGCTTTCCTATCGCGAAGCTTTCTTT; cdr3_aa: CASSPPVQLSYREAFF
v_call: TRBV4-1; d_call: NA; j_call: TRBJ2-2; clone_size: many; cdr3_nt: TGCGCCAGCAGCCGAGGATCCGGGGAGCTGTTTTTT; cdr3_aa: CASSRGSGELFF
v_call: TRBV7-8; d_call: NA; j_call: TRBJ2-3; clone_size: few; cdr3_nt: TGTGCCAGCACCTCTAGGGCGAGTGGTAACACAGATACGCAGTATTTT; cdr3_aa: CASTSRASGNTDTQYF
v_call: TRBV29-1; d_call: TRBD1; j_call: TRBJ1-5; clone_size: many; cdr3_nt: TGCAGCGTTACCGGGACAGATAACAATCAGCCCCAGCATTTT; cdr3_aa: CSVTGTDNNQPQHF
v_call: TRBV20-1; d_call: TRBD1; j_call: TRBJ1-5; clone_size: many; cdr3_nt: TGCAGTGCTCCGCAGGGGGCCAGCAATCAGCCCCAGCATTTT; cdr3_aa: CSAPQGASNQPQHF
v_call: TRBV30; d_call: NA; j_call: TRBJ1-2; clone_size: many; cdr3_nt: TGTGGAAGGGCCGACCTGTACGGCCACTGGGACTTC; cdr3_aa: CGRADLYGHWDF
v_call: TRBV10-3; d_call: TRBD1; j_call: TRBJ2-5; clone_size: many; cdr3_nt: TGTGCCATCAGACAAGGGACAGGGCTACAAGAGACCCAGTACTTC; cdr3_aa: CAIRQGTGLQETQYF
v_call: TRBV7-9; d_call: NA; j_call: TRBJ1-1; clone_size: many; cdr3_nt: TGTGCCAGCAGCTTGGAGCGGAACACTGAAGCTTTCTTT; cdr3_aa: CASSLERNTEAFF
v_call: TRBV4-1; d_call: TRBD1; j_call: TRBJ1-6; clone_size: many; cdr3_nt: TGCGCCAGCAGCCAGAGTAAAGGCGGGGACAGGCGTAATTCACCCCTCCACTTT; cdr3_aa: CASSQSKGGDRRNSPLHF
v_call: TRBV30; d_call: TRBD2; j_call: TRBJ2-1; clone_size: NA; cdr3_nt: TGTTCCTGGAGTGTATTGCCTAGCGGTAGGAATGAGCAGTTCTTC; cdr3_aa: CSWSVLPSGRNEQFF
v_call: TRBV28; d_call: TRBD1; j_call: TRBJ1-4; clone_size: medium-sized; cdr3_nt: TGTGCCAGCAGTCAACGACAGGGGGCAGTGGGTGAAAAACTGTTTTTT; cdr3_aa: CASSQRQGAVGEKLFF
v_call: TRBV27; d_call: NA; j_call: TRBJ2-3; clone_size: medium-sized; cdr3_nt: TGTGCCAGCAGTTTATGGGCGGTTGCAGATACGCAGTATTTT; cdr3_aa: CASSLWAVADTQYF